Listed here are 19 T cell receptor beta chains from one sample, sequenced in a study of control samples from healthy donors and cancer patients. Only in-frame clones appear in the TCRdb table, and some are missing; sequencing was by immunoSEQ multiplex PCR. The repertoire holds around 83,000 clones, with approximately 94% as singletons. Sequencing input: PBMCs. The receptors come from a middle-aged woman with lung cancer.

The chain links TRBV19 to TRBJ2-1; TRBD2 might be the D (6 bases). The germline V gene has CDR1 LNHDA and CDR2 SQIVND (reference sequence). This CDR3 is 18 amino acids long. Trimming pared 3 bases from V and 2 bases from J, leaving 20 bases between. The CDR3 sequence is CASSIPLVRGGTYNEQFF. The CDR3, as DNA: TGTGCCAGTAGTATTCCACTAGTCCGGGGCGGGACCTACAATGAGCAGTTCTTC.

The chain has TRBV18 and TRBJ1-4, with D possibly TRBD1 on 5 matching bases. The CDR3 has 17 residues. CDR1 is KGHSH, CDR2 LQKENI, per germline. The V and J ends lost 3 bases and 0 bases respectively, with 14 bases between them. The CDR3 nucleotides read TGTGCCAGCTCACCGTTGCAGACAGTTGCAACTAATGAAAAACTGTTTTTT. This gives the protein CASSPLQTVATNEKLFF. The complete variable domain, with remaining parts taken from reference TRBV18 and TRBJ1-4, reads NAGVMQNPRHLVRRRGQEARLRCSPMKGHSHVYWYRQLPEEGLKFMVYLQKENIIDESGMPKERFSAEFPKEGPSILRIQQVVRGDSAAYFCASSPLQTVATNEKLFFGSGTQLSVL.

V usage is TRBV3-1 (or the pseudogene TRBV3-2) and J usage is TRBJ2-6, with TRBD1 identical over 9 bases. The CDR3 loop spans 18 amino acids. J lost 0 bases, V lost 6 bases, and 9 bases had no gene match. In germline, CDR1 is LGHDT, CDR2 YNNKEL (reference sequence). The DNA for the CDR3 is TGTGCCAGCAGGCCGGGACAGGGAAAGAGCTCTGGGGCCAACGTCCTGACTTTC. Its translation: CASRPGQGKSSGANVLTF.

This chain's CDR3 is CASSQEGFLNTEAFF. The CDR3 nucleotides are TGCGCCAGCAGCCAAGAGGGGTTTTTGAACACTGAAGCTTTCTTT. The genes are TRBV4-1 and TRBJ1-1; D is unclear. CDR1 and CDR2 (germline): MGHRA, YSYEKL. With 0 bases removed from V and 0 bases from J, the gap between germline ends came to 8 bases. CDR3 length: 15 residues.

The chain carries TRBV18 and TRBJ1-6, with TRBD1 matching over 7 bases. Germline V lookup: CDR1 KGHSH, CDR2 LQKENI. The CDR3 runs 15 residues. Trimming cost V 6 bases and J 2 bases; bases outside gene matches: 4. The CDR3 nucleotides are TGTGCCAGCTCCCAGGGGGGAACCTATAATTCACCCCTCCACTTT. The encoded protein is CASSQGGTYNSPLHF.

Only one count was recorded for this clone. V gene TRBV5-1 combines with J gene TRBJ1-1; a possible D gene is TRBD1 (5 bases). Trimming shortened V by 8 bases and J by 3 bases, and 14 bases separated the two germline ends. The CDR3 is made up of 13 amino acids. Germline assignment: CDR1 SGHRS and CDR2 YFSETQ. The CDR3 region is CARDRGGDTEAFF. CDR3 nucleotide sequence: TGCGCCAGGGATCGGGGCGGGGACACTGAAGCTTTCTTT.

J is TRBJ2-7 and V is TRBV5-1, with a tentative D call TRBD1 (5 bases). Germline CDR1 reads SGHRS; CDR2 reads YFSETQ. V dropped 5 bases and J dropped 0 bases, with 15 bases sitting between them. This CDR3 contains 15 residues. CDR3 in DNA: TGCGCCAGCAGATACAGGACGGACCTCTCCTACGAGCAGTACTTC. Residues: CASRYRTDLSYEQYF.

The J gene is TRBJ1-5, the V gene TRBV6-9; D call uncertain. The CDR3 sequence is 13 residues long. V was shortened by 4 bases and J by 9 bases, with 13 bases between the two germline ends. Germline assignment: CDR1 MNHGY and CDR2 SVAAGI. CDR3: CASSFPNDPPQHF. CDR3 in DNA: TGTGCCAGCAGTTTCCCAAACGATCCGCCCCAGCATTTT.

V and J are TRBV18 and TRBJ1-6; TRBD1 is a possible D gene (6 bases). This CDR3 is 14 amino acids long. Looked up from germline, CDR1 is KGHSH and CDR2 is LQKENI. Between the trimmed V and J ends, which lost 5 bases and 7 bases, there was a span of 12 bases. The CDR3 region is CASSAAGANSPLHF. In DNA, the CDR3 is TGTGCCAGCTCAGCCGCGGGGGCGAATTCACCCCTCCACTTT.

The chain recombines TRBV19 with TRBJ1-1, with TRBD1 identical over 7 bases. The CDR3 has 16 residues. The germline gives CDR1 LNHDA, CDR2 SQIVND (reference sequence). Trimming at V came to 3 bases and at J to 1 base, leaving 8 bases not matched to a gene. CDR3 nucleotide sequence: TGTGCCAGTAGTATGGGGCAGACAGGGCCGAACACTGAAGCTTTCTTT. Translating gives CASSMGQTGPNTEAFF.

The chain has TRBV19 and TRBJ1-6; tentative D call: TRBD1 (6 bases). Germline CDR1 is LNHDA and CDR2 is SQIVND (reference sequence). There are 15 residues in the CDR3. Trimming removed 7 bases at V and 4 bases at J, with 14 bases between. The CDR3 DNA is TGTGCCAGTAACGACGGGACATCTTATAATTCACCCCTCCACTTT. This translates into CASNDGTSYNSPLHF.

The chain is built from TRBV6-6 and TRBJ1-2; D unclear. There are 14 residues in the CDR3. In germline, CDR1 is MNHNY, CDR2 SVGAGI (reference sequence). V lost 5 bases to trimming and J lost 0 bases, with 10 bases between them. The CDR3 loop is CASSTEATNYGYTF. In DNA form, the CDR3 reads TGTGCCAGCAGTACCGAAGCCACTAACTATGGCTACACCTTC.

This clone was recorded only once. The chain is built from TRBV6-2 or TRBV6-3 and TRBJ1-1; D call uncertain. The germline V and J ends were trimmed by 5 bases and 11 bases, with 15 bases remaining between them. CDR1 and CDR2 from the germline V gene are MNHEY and SVGEGT. The CDR3 spans 12 residues. The CDR3 region is CASSPNPNRAFF. In DNA form, the CDR3 reads TGTGCCAGCAGTCCAAACCCCAATCGGGCTTTCTTT.

This chain uses TRBV6-4 with TRBJ2-3; maybe TRBD2 (6 bases). Germline V gene data show CDR1 as MRHNA and CDR2 as SNTAGT. The CDR3 length is 15 residues. V gave up 8 bases and J gave up 2 bases, with 17 bases separating them. The CDR3 region is CASGPGRGNTDTQYF. The CDR3 region has the DNA TGTGCCAGCGGACCAGGGCGGGGTAACACAGATACGCAGTATTTT.

The chain uses TRBV3-1 (or the pseudogene TRBV3-2) and TRBJ1-1; TRBD1 matches at 8 bases. V shed 6 bases and J 3 bases; nucleotides not matched to a gene: 6. The CDR3 runs 14 residues. Germline V gene data show CDR1 as LGHDT and CDR2 as YNNKEL (reference sequence). The CDR3 DNA sequence: TGTGCCAGCAGTTCAGGACAGGGTGACACTGAAGCTTTCTTT. Translated, it gives CASSSGQGDTEAFF.

This rearrangement joins TRBV7-9 to TRBJ2-3, with D possibly being TRBD1 (5 bases). V was pared by 5 bases and J by 2 bases, with 14 bases between. From germline, CDR1 is SEHNR and CDR2 FQNEAQ (reference sequence). This CDR3 comprises 15 residues. The CDR3, as DNA: TGTGCCAGCAGCCGAGGCAGGGCAGCCACAGATACGCAGTATTTT. It is translated as CASSRGRAATDTQYF.

The CDR3: CASSTNPGQGVQPQHF. CDR3 DNA sequence: TGTGCCAGTAGTACGAACCCGGGACAGGGGGTTCAGCCCCAGCATTTT. The chain recombines TRBV19 with TRBJ1-5, with 11 nucleotides matching TRBD1. Germline V CDR1 and CDR2: LNHDA, SQIVND (reference sequence). This CDR3 is 16 amino acids long. With V trimmed by 4 bases and J by 6 bases, 8 bases remained unmatched. Looking up the rest from reference TRBV19 and TRBJ1-5 gives the full variable domain: DGGITQSPKYLFRKEGQNVTLSCEQNLNHDAMYWYRQDPGQGLRLIYYSQIVNDFQKGDIAEGYSVSREKKESFPLTVTSAQKNPTAFYLCASSTNPGQGVQPQHFGDGTRLSIL.

This chain uses TRBV6-1 with TRBJ1-1; D is ambiguous. V lost 3 bases and J lost 8, with 13 bases in between. From germline, CDR1 is MNHNS and CDR2 SASEGT. CDR3 length: 13 amino acids. CDR3: CASSEEPIREAFF. The CDR3 DNA follows: TGTGCCAGCAGTGAGGAGCCGATTAGAGAAGCTTTCTTT.

The rearrangement links TRBV15 to TRBJ2-7; D remains unclear. The CDR3 spans 16 residues. Between the trimmed V and J ends, which lost 1 base and 0 bases, there was a span of 13 bases. The germline CDR1 and CDR2 sequences are LNHNV and YYDKDF (reference sequence). CDR3 region: CATSRGGSLSSYEQYF. CDR3 nucleotides: TGTGCCACCAGCAGAGGTGGATCGCTAAGCTCCTACGAGCAGTACTTC.